Below, 17 T cell receptor beta chains from the same sample are listed, as sequenced in a study of spatial heterogeneity in lung cancer. Study results and caveats: Intratumoral expanded alpha and beta TCR counts were found to track tumor mutation counts.

A single record per CDR3 protein comes from TCRdb applying MiXCR to the 5' RACE reads. In the table there are 3,700 or so distinct CDR3 sequences, 8% of which are singletons. The time point is: sample taken at primary tumor resection. Which antigens these TCRs recognize remains unknown. This specimen consisted of lung tumor tissue, obtained at surgery. The receptors here all came from a male donor with early-stage non-small cell lung cancer.

This clonotype is classed as medium-sized. The chain has TRBV5-1 and TRBJ1-4, with TRBD1 as a possible D gene (5 bases). The V gene's germline CDR1 is SGHRS and CDR2 YFSETQ. V was trimmed by 7 bases and J by 6 bases, leaving 13 bases between them. This CDR3 is 13 amino acids long. The CDR3: CASGRGEDEKLFF. The CDR3 nucleotides read TGCGCCAGCGGCCGGGGGGAGGATGAAAAACTGTTTTTT.

This clonotype is medium-sized within its sample. At one end, the junction sequence differs from germline, possibly due to a read error. The CDR3 DNA sequence: TGTGCTAGCAGACCTACAGGGGTCGGGGAGCTGTTTTTT. This translates into CASRPTGVGELFF. The chain employs TRBV7-7 and TRBJ2-2, with 7 nucleotides matching TRBD1. The CDR3 spans 13 residues. CDR1 and CDR2 from the germline V gene are SSHAT and FNYEAQ (reference sequence).

This clonotype was picked up a small number of times. The genes are TRBV5-1 and TRBJ2-5; maybe TRBD1 (6 bases). CDR3 length: 18 residues. V lost 2 bases and J 2 bases, leaving 22 bases between the germline ends. CDR1 and CDR2 (germline): SGHRS, YFSETQ. The chain's CDR3 is CASSFGLTPGTPQETQYF. The CDR3, as DNA: TGCGCCAGCAGCTTCGGCCTAACTCCCGGGACACCGCAAGAGACCCAGTACTTC.

In its sample, this clonotype is medium-sized (0.01 to 0.1%). The chain links TRBV6-5 to TRBJ2-1; 9 bases line up with TRBD2. J gave up 11 bases and V 2 bases, and 10 bases lay outside the gene matches. The germline V gene has CDR1 MNHEY and CDR2 SVGAGI. This CDR3 has 15 amino acids. The CDR3 here is CASSYTGTSLWKQFF. In DNA, the CDR3 is TGTGCCAGCAGTTACACCGGGACTAGCCTCTGGAAGCAGTTCTTC.

This clonotype was detected ten times or more. The rearrangement joins TRBV9 to TRBJ2-1, with D unresolved. The CDR3 extends over 13 amino acids. Germline loops: CDR1 SGDLS, CDR2 YYNGEE. V lost 2 bases, J lost 8 bases, and 11 bases lay in between. The CDR3 sequence: CASSVMSLDEQFF. The CDR3 DNA reads as TGTGCCAGCAGCGTTATGTCTTTAGATGAGCAGTTCTTC.

This clonotype counts as medium-sized. The V gene is TRBV7-9, the J gene TRBJ2-5; D may correspond to TRBD1 or TRBD2 (5 bases each). This CDR3 region has 13 residues. From germline, CDR1 is SEHNR and CDR2 FQNEAQ (reference sequence). V lost 6 bases and J lost 3, with 11 bases in between. The CDR3 loop is CASRSGRKETQYF. DNA for the CDR3: TGTGCCAGCAGGTCGGGACGGAAAGAGACCCAGTACTTC. The full variable domain, with the rest looked up from reference TRBV7-9 and TRBJ2-5, is DTGVSQNPRHKITKRGQNVTFRCDPISEHNRLYWYRQTLGQGPEFLTYFQNEAQLEKSRLLSDRFSAERPKGSFSTLEIQRTEQGDSAMYLCASRSGRKETQYFGPGTRLLVL.

This clonotype is deemed medium-sized. The genes are TRBV6-5 and TRBJ2-5, with TRBD2 identical over 7 bases. CDR1 and CDR2 (germline): MNHEY, SVGAGI. The CDR3 has 15 amino acids. After removal of 0 bases from V and 4 bases from J, the junction contained 5 bases not matched to a gene. The CDR3 here is CASSYSRDYRETQYF. The CDR3, as DNA: TGTGCCAGCAGTTACTCTCGGGACTATCGAGAGACCCAGTACTTC.

This clonotype is judged large (0.1 to 1%). This chain uses TRBV27 with TRBJ2-7; D uncertain. This CDR3 is 15 amino acids long. V was shortened by 11 bases and J by 5 bases, with 25 bases between the two germline ends. From germline, CDR1 is MNHEY and CDR2 SMNVEV (reference sequence). The CDR3 sequence: CASRRNPMVFDEQYF. CDR3 coding DNA: TGTGCCTCCCGGCGGAATCCGATGGTATTCGACGAGCAGTACTTC.

At least ten counts were recorded for this clonotype. The CDR3 loop reads CSARDLLGQGGTYSPLHF. The CDR3 nucleotides are TGCAGTGCTAGAGATCTTCTAGGACAGGGTGGGACTTATTCACCCCTCCACTTT. V usage is TRBV20-1 and J usage is TRBJ1-6, with 8 bases fitting TRBD1. V trimming: 0 bases; J trimming: 8 bases; junction bases outside the gene matches: 15. The CDR3 length is 18 residues. Germline lookup yields CDR1 DFQATT and CDR2 SNEGSKA (reference sequence).

There are many counts of this clonotype. This chain links TRBV5-1 with TRBJ2-7; 9 bases line up with TRBD1. The V gene's germline CDR1 is SGHRS and CDR2 YFSETQ. There are 15 residues in the CDR3. With 2 bases clipped from V and 6 bases from J, the junction kept 9 bases outside the gene matches. CDR3 sequence (DNA): TGCGCCAGCAGCTTCGCCGGGACAGGGAAAGGCGAGCAGTACTTC. Its protein product is CASSFAGTGKGEQYF.

This clonotype is categorized as medium-sized. The chain uses TRBV28 and TRBJ1-1; D not certain. The CDR3 is 12 amino acids. Trimming left V 8 bases short and J 4 bases short, with 11 bases between. Germline lookup yields CDR1 MDHEN and CDR2 SYDVKM. Written as DNA, the CDR3 is TGTGCCAGCCAATTCGGGTCCACTGAAGCTTTCTTT. Protein sequence: CASQFGSTEAFF.

This clonotype was detected only a few times. The CDR3 spells CASSLRQGVNTGELFF. CDR3 sequence (DNA): TGTGCCAGCAGCTTACGACAGGGGGTTAACACCGGGGAGCTGTTTTTT. This chain joins TRBV7-9 and TRBJ2-2; 9 bases are a match to TRBD1. Germline trimming cut 2 bases from V and 2 bases from J; bases unmatched to any gene: 3. Germline values: CDR1 SEHNR, CDR2 FQNEAQ (reference sequence). The CDR3 covers 16 residues. Combining the CDR3 with reference TRBV7-9 and TRBJ2-2 gives the whole variable domain DTGVSQNPRHKITKRGQNVTFRCDPISEHNRLYWYRQTLGQGPEFLTYFQNEAQLEKSRLLSDRFSAERPKGSFSTLEIQRTEQGDSAMYLCASSLRQGVNTGELFFGEGSRLTVL.

The genes are TRBV5-6 and TRBJ2-5; no firm D call. V lost 3 bases, J lost 1 base, and 10 bases lay in between. The CDR3 contains 14 residues. Germline V gene sequence: CDR1 SGHDT, CDR2 YYEEEE. The CDR3 region is CASSSTGPQETQYF. Here the CDR3 DNA reads TGTGCCAGCAGCTCGACTGGACCCCAAGAGACCCAGTACTTC.

In its sample, this clonotype ranks as medium-sized. CDR3 protein: CATSRRRDSYNSPLHF. CDR3 bases: TGTGCCACCAGCCGCCGCAGGGATTCCTATAATTCACCCCTCCACTTT. The rearrangement uses TRBV15 and TRBJ1-6, with a weak D call TRBD1 (5 bases). V lost 5 bases, J lost 1 base, and 12 bases lay in between. In germline, CDR1 is LNHNV, CDR2 YYDKDF (reference sequence). The CDR3 contains 16 residues.

By proportion, this clonotype is medium-sized. V usage is TRBV7-9 and J usage is TRBJ1-1; tentative D call: TRBD1 (6 bases). The V gene lost 11 bases and the J gene lost 4 bases, with 8 bases spanning the gap. Germline values: CDR1 SEHNR, CDR2 FQNEAQ (reference sequence). The CDR3 runs 10 residues. DNA for the CDR3: TGTGCCGTCAGGGGCACTGAAGCTTTCTTT. Amino acid sequence: CAVRGTEAFF.

Points on this clonotype: Compared with germline, one end of the junction differs, possibly owing to a read error. The V gene is TRBV20-1, the J gene TRBJ2-1; a weak D match, TRBD2 (6 bases). Germline V gene sequence: CDR1 DFQATT, CDR2 SNEGSKA (reference sequence). CDR3 length equals 15 residues. The CDR3 is CSARGHLSGYNEQFF. In nucleotides, the CDR3 is TGCAGTGCCAGAGGCCATCTTAGCGGCTACAATGAGCAGTTCTTC.

This clonotype is categorized as medium-sized. V gene TRBV9 combines with J gene TRBJ2-2; 11 bases fit TRBD2. This CDR3 is built from 16 residues. Germline V gene sequence: CDR1 SGDLS, CDR2 YYNGEE. V gave up 4 bases and J gave up 4 bases; unmatched junction bases: 6. CDR3 nucleotide sequence: TGTGCCAGCAGCCCGGCCGGGACTAGCGGCACCGGGGAGCTGTTTTTT. Its translation: CASSPAGTSGTGELFF.